This TCR beta chain was sequenced for a study of spatial heterogeneity in lung cancer. Study in general: Detection consistently yielded more beta chains than alpha chains.

Points from the study as a whole: Among blood samples, ubiquitous expanded tumor TCRs appeared more at resection than at follow-up.

Comment on this clonotype: Its antigen is undetermined.

The CDR3 loop spans 14 amino acids. CDR1 is DFQATT, CDR2 SNEGSKA, per germline (reference sequence). V lost 6 bases and J lost 0; bases outside the gene matches: 6. All TCR cDNA molecules were individually tagged with a unique molecular identifier. TCRdb re-derived calls from the 5' RACE reads in MiXCR, one entry per CDR3 protein. The data hold approximately 43,000 distinct CDR3 sequences, with roughly 10% observed a single time. Time point described: blood at routine non-recurrence follow-up after resection. Sequencing of whole RNA from tumor, nontumor lung or frozen PBMC involved no sorting. The specimen was PBMCs, collected at follow-up. The sequence was obtained from a female donor with early-stage non-small cell lung cancer. This chain links TRBV20-1 with TRBJ2-5, with 8 bases matching TRBD2. The CDR3 loop reads CSAVPGLDQETQYF. The CDR3 DNA reads as TGCAGTGCAGTACCGGGACTAGACCAAGAGACCCAGTACTTC.